The clone carrying this TCR beta chain has more than one count but fewer than ten. This CDR3 is built from 14 residues. Germline V CDR1 and CDR2: MNHNS, SASEGT. With 6 bases clipped from V and 3 bases from J, the junction kept 4 bases outside the gene matches. PCR primers comprised 60 Vbeta and 13 Jbeta primers. Some clones are missing from TCRdb's copy, which holds only in-frame ones; the method was immunoSEQ multiplex PCR. This sample yields 200,000 to 250,000 clones, of which approximately 82% are seen a single time; about 0.63% belongs to the top ten. This sample was taken from a study of cytomegalovirus exposure and HLA in healthy donors.

The clonotype originates from a man aged 18 to 29 in good health and CMV-seronegative. V usage is TRBV6-1 and J usage is TRBJ2-7, with 11 bases matching TRBD2. Sequenced sample: PBMCs. The CDR3 here is CASSTTSGNYEQYF. The CDR3 coding sequence is TGTGCCAGCAGCACGACTAGCGGGAACTACGAGCAGTACTTC.